These 4 T cell receptor beta chains were sequenced from one sample in a study of beta chain features in type 1 diabetes. Investigators reverse transcribed all isolated RNA, so they sequenced expressed TCRB transcripts. Sequencing was performed with immunoSEQ multiplex PCR; in TCRdb, only in-frame clones are kept and a portion is missing. The sample holds roughly 290,000 clones, about 7.8% seen once. Sequencing input: central memory CD4+ T cells from blood. The receptors stem from a woman younger than 30 in good health.

The V call is TRBV19, the J call TRBJ1-5, with TRBD1 matching 9 bases. The V segment lost 6 bases and the J segment 6 bases; nucleotides outside the gene matches: 12. The CDR3 runs 16 residues. Germline V gives CDR1 LNHDA, CDR2 SQIVND (reference sequence). CDR3 bases: TGTGCCAGTAGGAACACCGGGACAGGGTGGGGTCAGCCCCAGCATTTT. The encoded protein is CASRNTGTGWGQPQHF.

This clone has only a few counts. The V and J genes are TRBV7-2 and TRBJ1-2; D possibly corresponds to TRBD1 (6 bases). Per the germline V gene, CDR1 is SGHTA and CDR2 is FQGNSA. V gave up 4 bases and J gave up 5 bases, with 11 bases separating them. The CDR3 contains 13 residues. The CDR3 DNA sequence: TGTGCCAGCAGCTCCCGTCAGGGGTATGGCTACACCTTC. Translated, it gives CASSSRQGYGYTF.

To note about this clone: One junction end does not reproduce the germline sequence, and a read error may be involved. The rearrangement links TRBV7-2 to TRBJ1-1; 7 bases are shared with TRBD1. The CDR3 consists of 15 residues. The germline gives CDR1 SGHTA, CDR2 FQGNSA. CDR3: CASRLGQAMNTEAFF. In DNA form, the CDR3 reads TGTGCCAGCAGGTTAGGACAGGCCATGAACACTGAAGCTTTCTTT.

This clone was seen only a few times. The chain has TRBV7-2 and TRBJ1-2; possible D gene TRBD1, 5 bases. Germline assignment: CDR1 SGHTA and CDR2 FQGNSA. The germline V and J ends were trimmed by 4 bases and 6 bases, with 12 bases remaining between them. The CDR3 has 13 residues. The CDR3 DNA follows: TGTGCCAGCAGCTCCCGGGACGTCAATGGCTACACCTTC. Protein product: CASSSRDVNGYTF.